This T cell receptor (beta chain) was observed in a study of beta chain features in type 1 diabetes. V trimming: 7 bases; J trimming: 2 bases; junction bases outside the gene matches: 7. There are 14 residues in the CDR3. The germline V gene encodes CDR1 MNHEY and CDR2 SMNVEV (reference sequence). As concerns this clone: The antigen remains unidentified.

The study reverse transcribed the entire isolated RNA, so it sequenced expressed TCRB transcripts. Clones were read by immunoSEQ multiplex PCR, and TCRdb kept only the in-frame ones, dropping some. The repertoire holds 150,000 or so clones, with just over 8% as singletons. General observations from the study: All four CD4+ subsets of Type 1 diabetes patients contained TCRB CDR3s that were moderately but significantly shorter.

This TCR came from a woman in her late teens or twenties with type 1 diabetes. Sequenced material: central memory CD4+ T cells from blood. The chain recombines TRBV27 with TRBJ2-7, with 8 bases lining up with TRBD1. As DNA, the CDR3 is TGTGCCAGCACCCGGAACAGGGGGGCCTACGAGCAGTACTTC. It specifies CASTRNRGAYEQYF.